This is a list of T cell receptor beta chains from one sample in a study of siplizumab effects on memory and regulatory T cells. The assay was immunoSEQ multiplex PCR, and TCRdb's table has in-frame clones only and misses some. The sample lists around 87,000 clones, 70% to 90% seen once, with about 15% in the top ten. What was sequenced was CD4+ T cells sorted from blood. These receptor sequences come from a human donor in good health. The CDR3 runs from the conserved cysteine through the conserved F or W. The order of the fields is V gene, D gene, CDR3 length, clone size, J gene, CDR3 DNA, CDR3 protein. A D gene is named only where the DNA matches it firmly. Clone size is not always given. Where it is, it says once, few, many or a class for expanded clones.

v_call: TRBV6-5
d_call: TRBD2
cdr3_length: 14
clone_size: .
j_call: TRBJ2-7
cdr3_nt: TGTGCCAGCAAGACAGCGGGGGTGGCCTACGAGCAGTACTTC
cdr3_aa: CASKTAGVAYEQYF

v_call: TRBV28
d_call: .
cdr3_length: 15
clone_size: once
j_call: TRBJ1-2
cdr3_nt: TGTGCCAGCAGGCTTAACCCCGCCGCGACCCGCGGCTACACCTTC
cdr3_aa: CASRLNPAATRGYTF

v_call: TRBV7-8
d_call: .
cdr3_length: 15
clone_size: .
j_call: TRBJ1-5
cdr3_nt: TGTGCCAGCAGCTTATTGGTTTCGGGCAATCAGCCCCAGCATTTT
cdr3_aa: CASSLLVSGNQPQHF

v_call: TRBV4-1
d_call: .
cdr3_length: 14
clone_size: .
j_call: TRBJ1-5
cdr3_nt: TGCGCCAGCAGCAAGCAGGGTGCCAATCAGCCCCAGCATTTT
cdr3_aa: CASSKQGANQPQHF

v_call: TRBV28
d_call: .
cdr3_length: 14
clone_size: .
j_call: TRBJ1-2
cdr3_nt: TGTGCCAGCACCCCGGCGGGGGCTAACTATGGCTACACCTTC
cdr3_aa: CASTPAGANYGYTF

v_call: TRBV28
d_call: TRBD2
cdr3_length: 16
clone_size: .
j_call: TRBJ2-5
cdr3_nt: TGTGCCAGCAGTCGGCAGACTAGCGGGACCCCGGAGACCCAGTACTTC
cdr3_aa: CASSRQTSGTPETQYF

v_call: TRBV21-1
d_call: .
cdr3_length: 13
clone_size: few
j_call: TRBJ1-2
cdr3_nt: TGTGCCAGCAGCAATCGGACGGACTATGGCTACACCTTC
cdr3_aa: CASSNRTDYGYTF

v_call: TRBV4-1
d_call: .
cdr3_length: 14
clone_size: .
j_call: TRBJ2-3
cdr3_nt: TGCGCCAGCAGCTCCGTATCTAGCACAGATACGCAGTATTTT
cdr3_aa: CASSSVSSTDTQYF

v_call: TRBV10-3
d_call: .
cdr3_length: 14
clone_size: .
j_call: TRBJ2-1
cdr3_nt: TGTGCCATCAGTGTTGTGAGCCCGCCCAATGAGCAGTTCTTC
cdr3_aa: CAISVVSPPNEQFF

v_call: TRBV7-9
d_call: .
cdr3_length: 17
clone_size: .
j_call: TRBJ1-3
cdr3_nt: TGTGCCAGCAGCTTATGGGATCTCCGGAGCTCTGGAAACACCATATATTTT
cdr3_aa: CASSLWDLRSSGNTIYF

v_call: TRBV6-7
d_call: .
cdr3_length: 14
clone_size: .
j_call: TRBJ2-1
cdr3_nt: TGTGCCAGCAGTTACCTTGAGCGTGACAATGAGCAGTTCTTC
cdr3_aa: CASSYLERDNEQFF

v_call: TRBV11-3
d_call: TRBD2
cdr3_length: 15
clone_size: .
j_call: TRBJ2-7
cdr3_nt: TGTGCCAGCAGCTACGGGACTAGCGGGAGATTTACCCAGTACTTC
cdr3_aa: CASSYGTSGRFTQYF

v_call: TRBV27
d_call: TRBD1
cdr3_length: 15
clone_size: .
j_call: TRBJ2-5
cdr3_nt: TGTGCCAGCAGTCTCCAGGGGGCGGGTAAAGAGACCCAGTACTTC
cdr3_aa: CASSLQGAGKETQYF

v_call: TRBV7-8
d_call: TRBD1
cdr3_length: 16
clone_size: few
j_call: TRBJ1-2
cdr3_nt: TGTGCCAGCAGCCACCATTTTCCAGACAGGGGTCATGGCTACACCTTC
cdr3_aa: CASSHHFPDRGHGYTF

v_call: TRBV5-4
d_call: TRBD2
cdr3_length: 15
clone_size: .
j_call: TRBJ2-3
cdr3_nt: TGTGCCAGCAGCTTGGGACTAGCAGTCACAGATACGCAGTATTTT
cdr3_aa: CASSLGLAVTDTQYF

v_call: TRBV9
d_call: .
cdr3_length: 15
clone_size: .
j_call: TRBJ2-1
cdr3_nt: TGTGCCAGCAGCGTAATTGGATCAGGCTACAATGAGCAGTTCTTC
cdr3_aa: CASSVIGSGYNEQFF

v_call: TRBV7-9
d_call: TRBD1
cdr3_length: 14
clone_size: .
j_call: TRBJ1-1
cdr3_nt: TGTGCCAGCAGCACCCGGACAGGGCTCGCTGAAGCTTTCTTT
cdr3_aa: CASSTRTGLAEAFF

v_call: TRBV27
d_call: TRBD1
cdr3_length: 14
clone_size: .
j_call: TRBJ2-3
cdr3_nt: TGTGCCAGCAGTTTTCAGGGGGCGGTAGATACGCAGTATTTT
cdr3_aa: CASSFQGAVDTQYF

v_call: TRBV11-3
d_call: TRBD2
cdr3_length: 16
clone_size: .
j_call: TRBJ2-5
cdr3_nt: TGTGCCAGCAGCTTAGGGGCCAGCGGGGGACAAGAGACCCAGTACTTC
cdr3_aa: CASSLGASGGQETQYF

v_call: TRBV12-5
d_call: TRBD1
cdr3_length: 16
clone_size: .
j_call: TRBJ2-2
cdr3_nt: TGTGCTAGTGGTTCCACTCAGGGGGCAGGGACCGGGGAGCTGTTTTTT
cdr3_aa: CASGSTQGAGTGELFF

v_call: TRBV18
d_call: TRBD1
cdr3_length: 14
clone_size: .
j_call: TRBJ1-1
cdr3_nt: TGTGCCAGCTCGGGGGGACAGACGAACACTGAAGCTTTCTTT
cdr3_aa: CASSGGQTNTEAFF

v_call: TRBV12-5
d_call: TRBD1
cdr3_length: 14
clone_size: .
j_call: TRBJ1-4
cdr3_nt: TGTGCTAGTGGGACTGGACAGGTCGATGAAAAACTGTTTTTT
cdr3_aa: CASGTGQVDEKLFF

v_call: TRBV28
d_call: TRBD2
cdr3_length: 13
clone_size: .
j_call: TRBJ2-1
cdr3_nt: TGTGCCAGCAGTTCCGGCGGGGGGGATGAGCAGTTCTTC
cdr3_aa: CASSSGGGDEQFF

v_call: TRBV5-4
d_call: .
cdr3_length: 17
clone_size: .
j_call: TRBJ2-6
cdr3_nt: TGTGCCAGCAGCCATTCTTACATGAGCTCTGGGGCCAACGTCCTGACTTTC
cdr3_aa: CASSHSYMSSGANVLTF

v_call: TRBV9
d_call: .
cdr3_length: 15
clone_size: .
j_call: TRBJ2-5
cdr3_nt: TGTGCCAGCAGCGTGTTCGAGGGGCGCGAAGAGACCCAGTACTTC
cdr3_aa: CASSVFEGREETQYF

v_call: TRBV5-4
d_call: .
cdr3_length: 15
clone_size: .
j_call: TRBJ1-3
cdr3_nt: TGTGCCAGCAGCACGGACCAGGGGAACGGAAACACCATATATTTT
cdr3_aa: CASSTDQGNGNTIYF